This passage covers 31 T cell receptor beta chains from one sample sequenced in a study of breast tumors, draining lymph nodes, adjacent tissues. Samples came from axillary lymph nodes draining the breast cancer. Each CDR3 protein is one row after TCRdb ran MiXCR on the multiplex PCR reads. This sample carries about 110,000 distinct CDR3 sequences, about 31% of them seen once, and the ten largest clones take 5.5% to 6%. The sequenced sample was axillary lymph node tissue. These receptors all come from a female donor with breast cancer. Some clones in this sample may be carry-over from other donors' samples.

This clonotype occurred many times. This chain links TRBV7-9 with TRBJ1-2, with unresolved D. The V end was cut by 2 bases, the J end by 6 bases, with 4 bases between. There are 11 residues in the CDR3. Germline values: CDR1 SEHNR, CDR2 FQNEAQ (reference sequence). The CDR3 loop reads CASSLRHGYTF. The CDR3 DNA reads TGTGCCAGCAGCTTACGCCATGGCTACACCTTC.

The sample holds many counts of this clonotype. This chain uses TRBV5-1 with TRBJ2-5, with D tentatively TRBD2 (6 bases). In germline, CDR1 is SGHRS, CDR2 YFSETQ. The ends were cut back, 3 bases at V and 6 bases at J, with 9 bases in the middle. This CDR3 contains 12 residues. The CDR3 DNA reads TGCGCCAGCAGCTCAGGGAGGCAGACCCAGTACTTC. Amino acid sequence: CASSSGRQTQYF.

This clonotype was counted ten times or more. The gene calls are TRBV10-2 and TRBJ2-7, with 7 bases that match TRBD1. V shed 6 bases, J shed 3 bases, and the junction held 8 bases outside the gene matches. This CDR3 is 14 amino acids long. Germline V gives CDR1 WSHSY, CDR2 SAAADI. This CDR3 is CASRERTGLYEQYF. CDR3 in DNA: TGCGCCAGCAGGGAACGGACAGGTCTCTACGAGCAGTACTTC.

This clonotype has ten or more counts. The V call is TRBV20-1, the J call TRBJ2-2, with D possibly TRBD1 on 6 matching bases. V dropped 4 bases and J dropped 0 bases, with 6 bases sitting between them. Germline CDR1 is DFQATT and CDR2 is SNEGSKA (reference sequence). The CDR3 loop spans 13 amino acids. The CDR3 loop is CSANRANTGELFF. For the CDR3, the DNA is TGCAGTGCTAACAGGGCGAACACCGGGGAGCTGTTTTTT.

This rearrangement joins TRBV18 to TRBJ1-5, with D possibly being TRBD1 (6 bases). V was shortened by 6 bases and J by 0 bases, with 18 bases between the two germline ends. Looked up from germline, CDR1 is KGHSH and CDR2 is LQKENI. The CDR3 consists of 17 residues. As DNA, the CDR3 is TGTGCCAGCTCCCCCGTGGCAGGGGACTATAGCAATCAGCCCCAGCATTTT. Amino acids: CASSPVAGDYSNQPQHF. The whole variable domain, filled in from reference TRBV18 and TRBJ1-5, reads NAGVMQNPRHLVRRRGQEARLRCSPMKGHSHVYWYRQLPEEGLKFMVYLQKENIIDESGMPKERFSAEFPKEGPSILRIQQVVRGDSAAYFCASSPVAGDYSNQPQHFGDGTRLSIL.

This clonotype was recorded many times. CDR3 coding DNA: TGTGCCAGCAGTTACTCGAACGGAGACAATGAGCAGTTCTTC. It encodes CASSYSNGDNEQFF. The gene calls are TRBV6-5 and TRBJ2-1; no clear D. With 0 bases removed from V and 5 bases from J, the gap between germline ends came to 8 bases. The CDR3 consists of 14 residues. CDR1 is MNHEY and CDR2 is SVGAGI in the germline V gene.

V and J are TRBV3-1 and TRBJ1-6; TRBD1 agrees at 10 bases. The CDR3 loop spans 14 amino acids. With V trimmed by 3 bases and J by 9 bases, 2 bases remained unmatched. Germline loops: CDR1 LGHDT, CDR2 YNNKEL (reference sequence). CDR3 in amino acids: CASSQGQGCSPLHF. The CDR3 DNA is TGTGCCAGCAGCCAGGGACAGGGGTGTTCACCCCTCCACTTT.

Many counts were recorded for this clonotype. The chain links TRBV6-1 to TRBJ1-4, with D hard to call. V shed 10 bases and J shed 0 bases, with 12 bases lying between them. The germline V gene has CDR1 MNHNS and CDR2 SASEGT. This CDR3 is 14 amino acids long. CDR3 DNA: TGTGCCACCACCCTTGGTGCAACTAATGAAAAACTGTTTTTT. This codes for CATTLGATNEKLFF.

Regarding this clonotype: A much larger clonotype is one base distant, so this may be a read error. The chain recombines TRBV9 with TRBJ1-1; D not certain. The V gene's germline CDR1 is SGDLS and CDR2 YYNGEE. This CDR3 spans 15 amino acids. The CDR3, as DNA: TGTGCCAGCAGGGGTAAGAAGGGTGGAGACACTGAAGCTTGCTTT. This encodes CASRGKKGGDTEACF.

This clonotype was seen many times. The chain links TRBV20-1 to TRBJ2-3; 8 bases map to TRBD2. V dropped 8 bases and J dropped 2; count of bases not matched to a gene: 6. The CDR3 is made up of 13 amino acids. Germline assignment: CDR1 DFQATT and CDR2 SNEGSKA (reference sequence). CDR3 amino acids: CSTREVITDTQYF. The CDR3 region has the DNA TGCAGTACGCGGGAGGTAATCACAGATACGCAGTATTTT.

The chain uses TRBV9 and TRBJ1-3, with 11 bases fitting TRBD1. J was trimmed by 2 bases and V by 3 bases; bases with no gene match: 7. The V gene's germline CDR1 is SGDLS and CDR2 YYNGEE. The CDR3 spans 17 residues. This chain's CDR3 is CASSGRGDRGAGNTIYF. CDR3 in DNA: TGTGCCAGCAGCGGTAGAGGGGACAGGGGGGCTGGAAACACCATATATTTT.

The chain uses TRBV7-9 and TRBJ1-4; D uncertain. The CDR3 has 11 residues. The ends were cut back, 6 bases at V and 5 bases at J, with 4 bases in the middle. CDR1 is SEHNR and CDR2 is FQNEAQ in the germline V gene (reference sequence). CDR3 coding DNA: TGTGCCAGCAGTCCCAATGAAAAACTGTTTTTT. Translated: CASSPNEKLFF.

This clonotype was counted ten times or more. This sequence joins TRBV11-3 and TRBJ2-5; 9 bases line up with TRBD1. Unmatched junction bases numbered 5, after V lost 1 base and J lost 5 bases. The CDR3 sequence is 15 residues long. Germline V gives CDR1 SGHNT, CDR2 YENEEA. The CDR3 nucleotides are TGTGCCAGCAGCTTAGGGGACAGGGACGGGGAGACCCAGTACTTC. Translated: CASSLGDRDGETQYF.

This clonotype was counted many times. The DNA of the CDR3 is TGCGCCAGCAGCCACCCCCCCAGGGGGCGCAAAGAGCAGTACTTC. This codes for CASSHPPRGRKEQYF. The chain is built from TRBV4-1 and TRBJ2-7, with TRBD1 identical over 8 bases. V trimming: 3 bases; J trimming: 7 bases; junction bases outside the gene matches: 11. This CDR3 region has 15 residues. Germline V CDR1 and CDR2: MGHRA, YSYEKL.

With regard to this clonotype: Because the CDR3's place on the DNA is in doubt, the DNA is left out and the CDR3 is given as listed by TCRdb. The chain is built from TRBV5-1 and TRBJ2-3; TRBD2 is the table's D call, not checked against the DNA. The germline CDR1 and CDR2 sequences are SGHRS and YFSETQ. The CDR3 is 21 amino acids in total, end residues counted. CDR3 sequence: CASSFYICSASMTGSGDTQYF.

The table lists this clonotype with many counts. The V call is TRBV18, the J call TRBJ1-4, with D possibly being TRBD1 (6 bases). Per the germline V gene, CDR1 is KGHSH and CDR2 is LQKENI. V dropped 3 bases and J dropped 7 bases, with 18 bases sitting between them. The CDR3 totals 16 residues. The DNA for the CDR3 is TGTGCCAGCTCACCCCGGAAGTCAGGGGCTGGTGAAAAACTGTTTTTT. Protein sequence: CASSPRKSGAGEKLFF. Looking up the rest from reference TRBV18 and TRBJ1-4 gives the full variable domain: NAGVMQNPRHLVRRRGQEARLRCSPMKGHSHVYWYRQLPEEGLKFMVYLQKENIIDESGMPKERFSAEFPKEGPSILRIQQVVRGDSAAYFCASSPRKSGAGEKLFFGSGTQLSVL.

The CDR3 spells CSARAPGGLNEQFF. Here the CDR3 DNA reads TGCAGTGCTAGAGCCCCCGGGGGACTCAATGAGCAGTTCTTC. The gene calls are TRBV20-1 and TRBJ2-1; a possible D gene is TRBD2 (6 bases). CDR1 is DFQATT and CDR2 is SNEGSKA in the germline V gene (reference sequence). The CDR3 runs to 14 residues. V lost 1 base, J lost 6 bases, and 13 bases lay in between.

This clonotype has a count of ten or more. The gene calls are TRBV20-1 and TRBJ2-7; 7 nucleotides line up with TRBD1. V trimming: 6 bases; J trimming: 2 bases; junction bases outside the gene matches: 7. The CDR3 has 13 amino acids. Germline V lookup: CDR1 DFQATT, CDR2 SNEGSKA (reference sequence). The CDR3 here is CSAARTGTYEQYF. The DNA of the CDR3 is TGCAGTGCCGCCAGGACAGGTACCTACGAGCAGTACTTC.

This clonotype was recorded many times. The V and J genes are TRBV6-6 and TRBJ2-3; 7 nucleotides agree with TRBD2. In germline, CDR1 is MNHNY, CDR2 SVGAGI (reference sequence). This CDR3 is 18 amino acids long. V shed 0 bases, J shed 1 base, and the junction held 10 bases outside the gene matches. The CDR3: CASSYSYSGGGGTDTQYF. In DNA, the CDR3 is TGTGCCAGCAGTTACTCGTATTCTGGCGGGGGAGGCACAGATACGCAGTATTTT.

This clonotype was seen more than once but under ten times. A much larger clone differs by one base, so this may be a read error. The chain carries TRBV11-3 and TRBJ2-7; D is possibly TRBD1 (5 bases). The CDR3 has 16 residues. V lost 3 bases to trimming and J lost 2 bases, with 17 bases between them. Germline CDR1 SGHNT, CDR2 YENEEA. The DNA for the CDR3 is TGTGCCAGCAGCTTCAACAAAGGGGCCAGAACCTACGAGCAGTACTTC. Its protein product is CASSFNKGARTYEQYF.

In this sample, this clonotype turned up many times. The CDR3 nucleotides read TGTGCCTGGACTGGACAGGCTAATCAGCCCCAGCATTTT. The encoded protein is CAWTGQANQPQHF. The J gene is TRBJ1-5, the V gene TRBV30; 7 nucleotides match TRBD1. The CDR3 spans 13 residues. Germline CDR1 is GTSNPN and CDR2 is SVGIG (reference sequence). Trimming at V came to 4 bases and at J to 4 bases, leaving 4 bases not matched to a gene.

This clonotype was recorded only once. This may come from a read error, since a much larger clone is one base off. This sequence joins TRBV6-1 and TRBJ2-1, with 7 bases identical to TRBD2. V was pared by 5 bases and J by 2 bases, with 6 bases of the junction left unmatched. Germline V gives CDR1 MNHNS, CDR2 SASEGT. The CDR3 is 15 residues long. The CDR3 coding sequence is TGTGCCAGCAGTCATTGGGGGGGAACCTACAATGAGCAGTTCTTC. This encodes CASSHWGGTYNEQFF.

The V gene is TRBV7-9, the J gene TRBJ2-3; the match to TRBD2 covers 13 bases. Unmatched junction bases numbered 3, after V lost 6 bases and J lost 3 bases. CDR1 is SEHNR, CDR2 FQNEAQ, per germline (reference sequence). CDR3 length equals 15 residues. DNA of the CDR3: TGTGCCAGCAGGCGGACTAGCGGGAGAACAGATACGCAGTATTTT. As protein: CASRRTSGRTDTQYF.

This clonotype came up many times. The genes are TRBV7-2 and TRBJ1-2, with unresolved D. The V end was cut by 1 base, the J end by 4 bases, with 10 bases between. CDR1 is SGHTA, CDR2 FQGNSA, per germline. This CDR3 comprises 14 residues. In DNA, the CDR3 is TGTGCCAGCAGCTTAGTCCTGCCGGTCTATGGCTACACCTTC. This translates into CASSLVLPVYGYTF.

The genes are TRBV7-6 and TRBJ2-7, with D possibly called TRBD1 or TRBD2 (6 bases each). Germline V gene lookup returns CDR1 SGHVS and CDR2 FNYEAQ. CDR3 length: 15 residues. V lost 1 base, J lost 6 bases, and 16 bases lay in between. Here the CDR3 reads CASSLGGGGGSEQYF. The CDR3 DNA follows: TGTGCCAGCAGCTTAGGCGGAGGGGGAGGAAGCGAGCAGTACTTC. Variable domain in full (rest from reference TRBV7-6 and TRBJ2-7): GAGVSQSPRYKVTKRGQDVALRCDPISGHVSLYWYRQALGQGPEFLTYFNYEAQQDKSGLPNDRFSAERPEGSISTLTIQRTEQRDSAMYRCASSLGGGGGSEQYFGPGTRLTVT.

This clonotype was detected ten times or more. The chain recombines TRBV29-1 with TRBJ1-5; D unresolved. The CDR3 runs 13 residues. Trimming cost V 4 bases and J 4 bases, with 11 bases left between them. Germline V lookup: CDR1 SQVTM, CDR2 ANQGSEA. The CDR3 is CSVVGGNNQPQHF. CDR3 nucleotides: TGCAGCGTTGTGGGTGGGAATAATCAGCCCCAGCATTTT.

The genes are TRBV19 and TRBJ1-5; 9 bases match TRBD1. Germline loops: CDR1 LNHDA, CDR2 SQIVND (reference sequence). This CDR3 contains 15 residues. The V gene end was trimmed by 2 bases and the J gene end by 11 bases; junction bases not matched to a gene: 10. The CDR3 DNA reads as TGTGCCAGTAGTATAAACAGGGGGCAGGGAGAGACCCAGCATTTT. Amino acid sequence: CASSINRGQGETQHF.

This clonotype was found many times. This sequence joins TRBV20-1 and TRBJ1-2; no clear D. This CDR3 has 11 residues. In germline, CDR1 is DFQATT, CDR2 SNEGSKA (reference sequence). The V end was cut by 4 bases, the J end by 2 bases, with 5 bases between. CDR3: CSATENYGYTF. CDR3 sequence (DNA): TGCAGTGCTACAGAAAACTATGGCTACACCTTC.

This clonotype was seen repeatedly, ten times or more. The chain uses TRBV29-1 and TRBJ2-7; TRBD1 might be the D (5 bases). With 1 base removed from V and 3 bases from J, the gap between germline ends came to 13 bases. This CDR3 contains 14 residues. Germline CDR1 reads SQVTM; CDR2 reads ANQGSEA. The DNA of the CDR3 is TGCAGCGTTGAAGGAGTTAGGGGCAACTACGAGCAGTACTTC. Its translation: CSVEGVRGNYEQYF.

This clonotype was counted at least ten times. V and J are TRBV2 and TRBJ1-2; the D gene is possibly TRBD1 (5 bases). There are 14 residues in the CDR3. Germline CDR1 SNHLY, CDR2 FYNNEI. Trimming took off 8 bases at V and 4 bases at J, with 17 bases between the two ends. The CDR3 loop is CASAWGEGTYGYTF. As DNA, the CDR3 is TGTGCCAGCGCTTGGGGGGAGGGGACCTATGGCTACACCTTC.

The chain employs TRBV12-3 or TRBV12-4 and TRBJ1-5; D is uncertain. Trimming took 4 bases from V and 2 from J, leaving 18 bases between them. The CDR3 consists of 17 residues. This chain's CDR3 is CASSCPGGYGGNQPQHF. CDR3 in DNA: TGTGCCAGCAGTTGCCCAGGAGGGTACGGGGGCAATCAGCCCCAGCATTTT.